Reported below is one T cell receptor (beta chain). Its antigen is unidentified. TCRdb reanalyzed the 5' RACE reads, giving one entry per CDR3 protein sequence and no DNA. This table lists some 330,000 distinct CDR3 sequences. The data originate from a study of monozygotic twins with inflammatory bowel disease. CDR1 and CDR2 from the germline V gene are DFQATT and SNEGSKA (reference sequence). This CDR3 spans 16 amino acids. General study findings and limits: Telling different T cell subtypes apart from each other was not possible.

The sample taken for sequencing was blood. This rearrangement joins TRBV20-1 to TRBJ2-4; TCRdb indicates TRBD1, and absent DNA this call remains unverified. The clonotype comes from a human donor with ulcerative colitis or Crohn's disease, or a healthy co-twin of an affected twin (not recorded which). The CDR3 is CSAGGLMGKAKNIQYF.